The clone carrying this T cell receptor (beta chain) was counted once. Its antigen is unidentified. These data are taken from a study of T cell responses to AZD1222 COVID-19 vaccine. Study-level findings and limits: Seropositive status at baseline applied to only 6 or 7 AZD1222 recipients. Reportedly, nearly half the spike-specific TCRs target unmutated variant regions. Elevations in Spike-specific TCR breadth and depth followed administration of two AZD1222 doses. Donors were largely white British and mainly female; clonal diversity was possibly underestimated.

Germline V lookup: CDR1 KGHSH, CDR2 LQKENI. The CDR3 spans 18 residues. V was pared by 1 base and J by 2 bases, with 8 bases of the junction left unmatched. Sequenced by immunoSEQ multiplex PCR; TCRdb stores in-frame clones only, minus some. This table holds roughly 110,000 clones, roughly 88% found once. Specimen: peripheral blood, collected on day 0 of AZD1222 vaccination. This receptor was obtained from an adult in good health. The rearrangement joins TRBV18 to TRBJ1-3; 10 nucleotides line up with TRBD1. CDR3 in DNA: TGTGCCAGCTCACCACGAAGGACAGGGGGAGGAACTGGAAACACCATATATTTT. It codes for CASSPRRTGGGTGNTIYF. The full variable domain, with the rest looked up from reference TRBV18 and TRBJ1-3, is NAGVMQNPRHLVRRRGQEARLRCSPMKGHSHVYWYRQLPEEGLKFMVYLQKENIIDESGMPKERFSAEFPKEGPSILRIQQVVRGDSAAYFCASSPRRTGGGTGNTIYFGEGSWLTVV.